This TCR beta chain was found in a study of spatial heterogeneity in lung cancer. Indicated time point: sample taken at primary tumor resection. Germline CDR1 ENHRY, CDR2 SYGVKD. Trimming cost V 2 bases and J 2 bases, with 9 bases left between them. The CDR3 has 15 amino acids. MiXCR, applied by TCRdb to the 5' RACE reads, yields one record per CDR3 protein. Of tens of thousands of distinct CDR3 sequences in the sample, about 7.6% were seen once. In its sample, this clonotype was seen many times. This TCR derives from a male donor with early-stage non-small cell lung cancer. The chain is built from TRBV10-3 and TRBJ2-2; possibly TRBD1 for D (5 bases). The sequencing used PBMCs, collected at surgery. The CDR3 loop reads CAISEGAANTGELFF. The CDR3 DNA follows: TGTGCCATCAGTGAGGGGGCAGCTAACACCGGGGAGCTGTTTTTT.